This T cell receptor (beta chain) was captured by sequencing in a study of T cells in Graves' hyperthyroidism and ophthalmopathy. The length of the CDR3 is 15 residues. CDR1 is SGDLS, CDR2 YYNGEE, per germline. Trimming at V came to 2 bases and at J to 2 bases, leaving 4 bases not matched to a gene. Concerning this clonotype: Being one base from a much bigger clone, this may be a read error. Since the CDR3 does not end with the conserved phenylalanine or tryptophan, this likely comes from a read error.

RNA transcripts served as the template for amplifying TCR beta CDR3 regions. The study used the HTBI primer set for a first-round RT-PCR of the TCR CDR3. TCRdb itself ran the multiplex PCR reads through MiXCR, one entry per CDR3 protein. The sample has about 400,000 distinct CDR3 sequences, over 12% seen once. Specimen: blood. J is TRBJ2-7 and V is TRBV9; 10 nucleotides match TRBD1. This TCR was recovered from a man aged 45-65 years with Graves' ophthalmopathy. As DNA, the CDR3 is TGTGCCAGCAGCGTTCAGACAGGGGGCCCCTACGAGCAGTACCTC. Protein: CASSVQTGGPYEQYL.